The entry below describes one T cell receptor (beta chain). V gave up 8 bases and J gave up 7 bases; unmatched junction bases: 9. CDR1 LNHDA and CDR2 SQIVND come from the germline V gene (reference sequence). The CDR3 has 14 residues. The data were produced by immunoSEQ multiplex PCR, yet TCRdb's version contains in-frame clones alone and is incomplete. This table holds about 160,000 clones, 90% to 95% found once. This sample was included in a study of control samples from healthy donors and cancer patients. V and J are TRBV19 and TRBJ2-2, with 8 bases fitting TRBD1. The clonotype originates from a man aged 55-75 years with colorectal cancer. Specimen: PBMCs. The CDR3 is CASRRQGNFGELFF. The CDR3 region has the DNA TGTGCCAGTCGAAGACAGGGGAACTTCGGGGAGCTGTTTTTT. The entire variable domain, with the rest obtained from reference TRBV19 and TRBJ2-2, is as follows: DGGITQSPKYLFRKEGQNVTLSCEQNLNHDAMYWYRQDPGQGLRLIYYSQIVNDFQKGDIAEGYSVSREKKESFPLTVTSAQKNPTAFYLCASRRQGNFGELFFGEGSRLTVL.